Presented here are 14 T cell receptor beta chains from one specimen sequenced in a study of T cell clones after liver transplantation. Clones were sequenced by immunoSEQ multiplex PCR, and TCRdb holds only the in-frame ones, with some missing. The profile shows under 15,000 clones, roughly four fifths of them singletons. The specimen was CD8+ T cells from blood, collected at the 22-month timepoint. The source of these receptors is a human patient who received a liver transplant. The graft donor may be the source of some T cells.

CDR3 amino acids: CSVEQSHTEAFF. CDR3 in DNA: TGCAGCGTTGAACAGTCTCACACTGAAGCTTTCTTT. The chain recombines TRBV29-1 with TRBJ1-1; the D is unclear. The CDR3 has 12 residues. V was cut by 2 bases and J by 3 bases, with 7 bases left in between. The germline CDR1 and CDR2 sequences are SQVTM and ANQGSEA.

The chain carries TRBV6-1 and TRBJ1-6; D gene unclear. Germline V gene lookup returns CDR1 MNHNS and CDR2 SASEGT. The CDR3 is made up of 16 amino acids. Trimming cost V 0 bases and J 8 bases, with 14 bases left between them. CDR3 residues: CASSEASQDFYSPLHF. CDR3 bases: TGTGCCAGCAGTGAAGCCTCTCAGGATTTCTATTCACCCCTCCACTTT.

The chain joins TRBV19 to TRBJ1-1; D unclear. Between the trimmed V and J ends, which lost 2 bases and 1 base, there was a span of 5 bases. Germline loops: CDR1 LNHDA, CDR2 SQIVND (reference sequence). CDR3 length: 13 residues. CDR3 DNA sequence: TGTGCCAGTAGTATATCGCGGAACACTGAAGCTTTCTTT. Its translation is CASSISRNTEAFF.

The chain recombines TRBV9 with TRBJ2-2, with 9 positions matching TRBD1. Germline V gives CDR1 SGDLS, CDR2 YYNGEE. The CDR3 spans 14 residues. J gave up 6 bases and V 2 bases, and 2 bases lay outside the gene matches. Written as DNA, the CDR3 is TGTGCCAGCAGCGTTACAGGGGGCTCCGGGGAGCTGTTTTTT. It is translated as CASSVTGGSGELFF.

The genes are TRBV5-3 and TRBJ2-3; TRBD2 matches 10 bases. TRBV5-3 is assigned to the ORF class and has an uncertain function. CDR3 length equals 20 residues. Losses at the gene ends were 0 bases for V and 6 bases for J; bases not matched to a gene: 19. The CDR3 reads CARSLAVSQGTSAESDTQYF. The CDR3 DNA sequence: TGTGCCAGAAGCTTGGCCGTATCCCAAGGGACTAGCGCCGAATCTGATACGCAGTATTTT.

The chain couples TRBV29-1 to TRBJ2-7, with 7 nucleotides matching TRBD2. Unmatched junction bases numbered 10, after V lost 7 bases and J lost 1 base. Germline CDR1 and CDR2: SQVTM and ANQGSEA. The CDR3 consists of 14 residues. The CDR3 sequence is CSAQDSGKSYEQYF. In DNA, the CDR3 is TGCAGCGCCCAAGACAGCGGGAAGTCCTACGAGCAGTACTTC.

The CDR3, as DNA: TGTGCCAGCAGCTCCACGTTGGGACAAAACACCGGGGAGCTGTTTTTT. It yields the protein CASSSTLGQNTGELFF. V is TRBV11-2 and J is TRBJ2-2; possible D gene TRBD1, 6 bases. The germline V gene has CDR1 SGHAT and CDR2 FQNNGV. The CDR3 is made up of 16 amino acids. V dropped 4 bases and J dropped 2 bases, with 14 bases sitting between them.

The chain uses TRBV28 and TRBJ2-7; no firm D call. V was cut by 4 bases and J by 6 bases, with 10 bases left in between. CDR1 and CDR2 (germline): MDHEN, SYDVKM. The length of the CDR3 is 12 residues. CDR3 in amino acids: CASSYDKGEQYF. The DNA for the CDR3 is TGTGCCAGCAGTTACGATAAGGGCGAGCAGTACTTC.

The chain is built from TRBV19 and TRBJ2-2, with D perhaps TRBD2 (6 bases). CDR3 length: 17 residues. From germline, CDR1 is LNHDA and CDR2 SQIVND (reference sequence). V lost 0 bases, J lost 4 bases, and 15 bases lay in between. The CDR3 reads CASSIDDSKGGTGELFF. In DNA, the CDR3 is TGTGCCAGTAGTATAGACGATAGCAAGGGAGGCACCGGGGAGCTGTTTTTT.

This chain joins TRBV19 and TRBJ1-1, with D unclear. The germline V gene has CDR1 LNHDA and CDR2 SQIVND (reference sequence). CDR3 length equals 12 residues. V lost 6 bases and J lost 0, with 5 bases in between. The CDR3 here is CASSHMNTEAFF. CDR3 nucleotides: TGTGCCAGTAGCCATATGAACACTGAAGCTTTCTTT.

This clone was observed a few times. The CDR3: CASSRFLSEAFF. CDR3 coding DNA: TGCGCCAGCAGTCGCTTCCTGTCTGAAGCTTTCTTT. The chain has TRBV23-1 and TRBJ1-1; the D is unclear. TRBV23-1 is identified as an open reading frame with a role that is uncertain. V was shortened by 4 bases and J by 6 bases, with 9 bases between the two germline ends. The CDR3 is 12 residues long.

This chain's CDR3 is CASSLAGDVAYGYTF. CDR3 DNA sequence: TGTGCCAGCAGCTTAGCCGGGGACGTAGCTTATGGCTACACCTTC. The chain recombines TRBV11-2 with TRBJ1-2; possible D gene TRBD1, 5 bases. Trimming removed 1 base from V and 5 bases from J, with 14 bases in between. Germline CDR1 and CDR2: SGHAT and FQNNGV. CDR3 size: 15 residues.

This sequence joins TRBV7-9 and TRBJ2-3; D uncertain. V lost 3 bases, J lost 4 bases, and 14 bases lay in between. This CDR3 spans 15 amino acids. Germline V gene lookup returns CDR1 SEHNR and CDR2 FQNEAQ (reference sequence). DNA of the CDR3: TGTGCCAGCAGCTTTGTCCGTCTTATGCCAGATACGCAGTATTTT. Its translation is CASSFVRLMPDTQYF.

This clone was recorded once. V and J are TRBV27 and TRBJ2-7, with D unclear. Trimming removed 7 bases at V and 0 bases at J, with 10 bases between. The CDR3 has 13 residues. Germline V CDR1 and CDR2: MNHEY, SMNVEV (reference sequence). CDR3 loop: CASISANSYEQYF. In nucleotides, the CDR3 is TGTGCCAGCATAAGCGCAAACTCCTACGAGCAGTACTTC.